Below, one T cell receptor (beta chain) is given with its context. Participants spanned ages about 18 to 90 years and resided in roughly 22 US areas. These data are taken from a study of blood T cell repertoires in COVID-19. Study details: PBMCs, B-cell-depleted T cells, or T cells were the source of the cDNA or gDNA that made up the material.

As handled by the study authors: How many nucleated cells were present was estimated from reference gene primer amplification. TCRdb keeps only in-frame clones here, not all; method: immunoSEQ multiplex PCR. V, J and clone size derive from that table, while D and trimming were established from the DNA sequence. The data hold approximately 270,000 clones, with about nine tenths observed a single time. This CDR3 region has 14 residues. Germline loops: CDR1 SGHRS, CDR2 YFSETQ. V shed 4 bases and J shed 0 bases, with 10 bases lying between them. The sequencing input was PBMCs or T cells enriched from blood (not recorded which). The TCR sequence derives from a human donor in a cohort exposed to, infected with or recovered from COVID-19 (not recorded which). The donor label of this sample is uncertain. The V and J genes are TRBV5-1 and TRBJ1-2; D gene unclear. The CDR3 sequence: CASSLEKTNYGYTF. DNA of the CDR3: TGCGCCAGCAGCCTAGAGAAGACTAACTATGGCTACACCTTC. Full variable domain (missing parts from reference TRBV5-1 and TRBJ1-2): KAGVTQTPRYLIKTRGQQVTLSCSPISGHRSVSWYQQTPGQGLQFLFEYFSETQRNKGNFPGRFSGRQFSNSRSEMNVSTLELGDSALYLCASSLEKTNYGYTFGSGTRLTVV.